These 23 T cell receptor beta chains originate from one sample sequenced in a study of human T cells and chemical hapten exposure. Each CDR3 protein gets one entry after TCRdb re-called the RACE reads with MiXCR. This sample carries 97,000 or so distinct CDR3 sequences, roughly 27% of them seen once, and the ten largest clones take about 9.4%. Time point reported: patch test 3, about 24 weeks after DPC sensitization. Sample treatment: therapeutic diphenylcyclopropenone sensitization with weekly scalp DPC. The sequencing here drew on whole blood, taken in connection with sensitization to the hapten diphenylcyclopropenone (DPC). The origin of the receptors is a man aged 40-55 years with alopecia areata. Some clones in this sample may be carry-over from other donors' samples.

The V and J genes are TRBV12-3 or TRBV12-4 and TRBJ1-3, with TRBD1 identical over 8 bases. V trimming: 6 bases; J trimming: 0 bases; junction bases outside the gene matches: 7. CDR3 size: 16 residues. The CDR3 DNA sequence: TGTGCCAGCAGAAGGACAGGGACCCTCTCTGGAAACACCATATATTTT. It is translated as CASRRTGTLSGNTIYF.

This clonotype was counted a few times. The rearrangement uses TRBV5-1 and TRBJ1-6; no clear D gene. The CDR3 runs to 15 residues. The germline V gene has CDR1 SGHRS and CDR2 YFSETQ. V was clipped by 2 bases and J by 7 bases, with 13 bases between them. In nucleotides, the CDR3 is TGCGCCAGCAGCTTTGAAGCCGGGGAGAATTCACCCCTCCACTTT. Protein: CASSFEAGENSPLHF.

V usage is TRBV7-2 and J usage is TRBJ2-7; the D gene is possibly TRBD1 (6 bases). The germline CDR1 and CDR2 sequences are SGHTA and FQGNSA. The CDR3 runs to 15 residues. Trimming took off 5 bases at V and 5 bases at J, with 19 bases between the two ends. CDR3 bases: TGTGCCAGCAGCCCCAGAGGGGGTAGGTTCCACGAGCAGTACTTC. Its translation is CASSPRGGRFHEQYF.

V is TRBV28 and J is TRBJ2-7; unclear D gene. The CDR3 spans 14 residues. The V end was cut by 5 bases, the J end by 4 bases, with 15 bases between. Germline values: CDR1 MDHEN, CDR2 SYDVKM. As DNA, the CDR3 is TGTGCCAGCAGTCCCCTCCAGATTGTTTACGAGCAGTACTTC. Protein product: CASSPLQIVYEQYF.

The CDR3 coding sequence is TGTGCCAGCAGTCCTCCCGGGACAGGGTCTGGGGCCAACGTCCTGACTTTC. Translation: CASSPPGTGSGANVLTF. J is TRBJ2-6 and V is TRBV28; 9 bases map to TRBD1. V dropped 5 bases and J dropped 1; count of bases not matched to a gene: 6. CDR3 length equals 17 residues. In germline, CDR1 is MDHEN, CDR2 SYDVKM.

J is TRBJ2-3 and V is TRBV5-1; a possible D gene is TRBD2 (6 bases). V shed 4 bases and J shed 1 base, with 13 bases lying between them. Looked up from germline, CDR1 is SGHRS and CDR2 is YFSETQ. The CDR3 length is 15 residues. The CDR3 DNA is TGCGCCAGCAGCCTACTAGGCGGGGGCACAGATACGCAGTATTTT. Translation gives CASSLLGGGTDTQYF.

This clonotype was observed a handful of times. The chain has TRBV19 and TRBJ2-1; 7 bases agree with TRBD2. With 7 bases clipped from V and 7 bases from J, the junction kept 7 bases outside the gene matches. This CDR3 is 13 amino acids long. Germline values: CDR1 LNHDA, CDR2 SQIVND (reference sequence). CDR3 DNA: TGTGCCAGTACCCGGACTAGTCTAAATGAGCAGTTCTTC. Its protein product is CASTRTSLNEQFF.

V gene TRBV20-1 combines with J gene TRBJ2-5; TRBD2 aligns across 7 bases. This CDR3 contains 15 residues. Germline CDR1 is DFQATT and CDR2 is SNEGSKA (reference sequence). Trimming took 3 bases from V and 2 from J; bases not matched to a gene: 9. The CDR3 DNA sequence: TGCAGTGCTAGCCCCGGTACTAGCGAACAAGAGACCCAGTACTTC. Amino acid sequence: CSASPGTSEQETQYF.

The V gene is TRBV12-3 or TRBV12-4, the J gene TRBJ2-3, with D hard to call. V lost 3 bases and J 0 bases, leaving 7 bases between the germline ends. There are 14 residues in the CDR3. The CDR3 protein is CASSLTASTDTQYF. CDR3 nucleotide sequence: TGTGCCAGCAGTTTGACGGCCAGCACAGATACGCAGTATTTT.

The rearrangement joins TRBV20-1 to TRBJ1-1; 8 bases are a match to TRBD1. The CDR3 length is 15 residues. The J segment lost 4 bases and the V segment lost 2 bases, leaving 9 bases of the junction unmatched. CDR1 and CDR2 (germline): DFQATT, SNEGSKA (reference sequence). CDR3 sequence reads: CSARNPTDRATEAFF. The CDR3 DNA sequence: TGCAGTGCTAGAAACCCGACGGACAGGGCCACTGAAGCTTTCTTT.

This clonotype was detected only a few times. The chain recombines TRBV5-1 with TRBJ1-2; 7 positions match TRBD1. The V gene's germline CDR1 is SGHRS and CDR2 YFSETQ. J was trimmed by 4 bases and V by 5 bases; bases with no gene match: 11. This CDR3 comprises 15 residues. The CDR3 is CASRGLQGSGYGYTF. The DNA of the CDR3 is TGCGCCAGCAGGGGACTACAGGGGAGCGGCTATGGCTACACCTTC.

This clonotype was seen only a few times. J is TRBJ1-5 and V is TRBV6-2 or TRBV6-3; D remains ambiguous. Germline-derived CDR1 and CDR2 are MNHEY and SVGEGT. V lost 0 bases to trimming and J lost 0 bases, with 15 bases between them. This CDR3 is built from 18 residues. This CDR3 reads CASSYSMKLGSSNQPQHF. Here the CDR3 DNA reads TGTGCCAGCAGTTACTCGATGAAGCTGGGCAGTAGCAATCAGCCCCAGCATTTT.

Only a few counts were recorded for this clonotype. The V gene is TRBV15, the J gene TRBJ2-7; D not resolved. The V end lost 0 bases, the J end lost 3 bases, and 12 bases lay between the germline ends. Germline assignment: CDR1 LNHNV and CDR2 YYDKDF (reference sequence). CDR3 length: 15 amino acids. CDR3 bases: TGTGCCACCAGCAGAGAGCGTTCGGCCTTCTACGAGCAGTACTTC. This translates into CATSRERSAFYEQYF.

This clonotype was counted only a few times. The rearrangement uses TRBV5-5 and TRBJ2-7, with TRBD2 identical over 11 bases. J lost 2 bases, V lost 2 bases, and 6 bases had no gene match. The CDR3 consists of 16 residues. Germline CDR1 and CDR2: SGHKS and YYEKEE (reference sequence). The CDR3 DNA reads as TGTGCCAGCAGCTTTGGGACTAGCGGTCCGACCTACGAGCAGTACTTC. Translation: CASSFGTSGPTYEQYF. Full variable domain (outside the CDR3, taken from reference TRBV5-5 and TRBJ2-7): DAGVTQSPTHLIKTRGQQVTLRCSPISGHKSVSWYQQVLGQGPQFIFQYYEKEERGRGNFPDRFSARQFPNYSSELNVNALLLGDSALYLCASSFGTSGPTYEQYFGPGTRLTVT.

This clonotype showed up just a few times. V and J are TRBV12-3 or TRBV12-4 and TRBJ2-2; 14 bases line up with TRBD2. The CDR3 consists of 15 residues. J was trimmed by 6 bases and V by 7 bases; bases with no gene match: 4. CDR3 in amino acids: CASTTTSGRAGELFF. In DNA form, the CDR3 reads TGTGCCAGCACCACGACTAGCGGGAGGGCCGGGGAGCTGTTTTTT.

This clonotype is a singleton in its sample. The V gene is TRBV19, the J gene TRBJ2-1, with D possibly TRBD1 on 5 matching bases. The CDR3 consists of 14 residues. V lost 7 bases to trimming and J lost 2 bases, with 12 bases between them. In germline, CDR1 is LNHDA, CDR2 SQIVND (reference sequence). The CDR3 is CASNAGSTYNEQFF. Written as DNA, the CDR3 is TGTGCCAGTAACGCAGGGTCTACCTACAATGAGCAGTTCTTC.

V usage is TRBV6-5 and J usage is TRBJ1-4, with D tentatively TRBD1 (5 bases). The CDR3 is 15 amino acids. The germline gives CDR1 MNHEY, CDR2 SVGAGI. V lost 2 bases, J lost 7 bases, and 14 bases lay in between. As DNA, the CDR3 is TGTGCCAGCAGTTACACGACAGTCCCTGGTGAAAAACTGTTTTTT. Encoded protein: CASSYTTVPGEKLFF.

This chain joins TRBV6-1 and TRBJ2-7, with 8 nucleotides matching TRBD1. The CDR3 is 15 residues long. CDR1 is MNHNS, CDR2 SASEGT, per germline. Trimming removed 1 base from V and 5 bases from J; junction bases left unmatched: 7. CDR3 nucleotide sequence: TGTGCCAGCAGTGAAGGTGGCAGGGGGCGCGACGAGCAGTACTTC. Protein product: CASSEGGRGRDEQYF.

This clonotype was found once. The CDR3 reads CASSRMVGAVNEKLFF. The CDR3 DNA follows: TGCGCCAGCAGCAGGATGGTAGGGGCCGTTAATGAAAAACTGTTTTTT. This sequence joins TRBV5-1 and TRBJ1-4; TRBD1 is a possible D gene (5 bases). CDR3 length: 16 amino acids. Trimming removed 4 bases at V and 4 bases at J, with 17 bases between. Per germline, CDR1 SGHRS and CDR2 YFSETQ.

The chain employs TRBV28 and TRBJ2-4; D ambiguous. The CDR3 has 15 residues. Trimming took 3 bases from V and 0 from J, leaving 9 bases between them. The germline gives CDR1 MDHEN, CDR2 SYDVKM. For the CDR3, the DNA is TGTGCCAGCAGTTTGGGCGAAGTAGCCAAAAACATTCAGTACTTC. Translated: CASSLGEVAKNIQYF.

J is TRBJ2-7 and V is TRBV20-1; D ambiguous. Germline values: CDR1 DFQATT, CDR2 SNEGSKA (reference sequence). V lost 3 bases, J lost 4 bases, and 13 bases lay in between. The CDR3 has 13 amino acids. The CDR3, as DNA: TGCAGTGCTAGGCGAGGACGCTCGTACGAGCAGTACTTC. Its translation: CSARRGRSYEQYF.

This chain joins TRBV7-6 and TRBJ2-1; no firm D call. From germline, CDR1 is SGHVS and CDR2 FNYEAQ. This CDR3 has 13 amino acids. V lost 5 bases, J lost 5 bases, and 10 bases lay in between. This CDR3 reads CASSPDGNNEQFF. The CDR3 DNA reads TGTGCCAGCAGCCCGGACGGTAACAATGAGCAGTTCTTC.

This clonotype was detected only a few times. The genes are TRBV12-3 or TRBV12-4 and TRBJ2-7, with D possibly TRBD2 on 5 matching bases. The V and J ends lost 6 bases and 2 bases respectively, with 23 bases between them. The CDR3 is 17 residues long. The CDR3 nucleotides are TGTGCCAGCAGCCCCCCGCGGGCCGTACCACTACCCTACGAGCAGTACTTC. This encodes CASSPPRAVPLPYEQYF.